What follows is one T cell receptor delta chain and its context. Only one base separates this from a far larger clonotype, so it likely reflects a read error. Other DNA sequences in this specimen translate into the identical CDR3. TCRdb re-called the multiplex PCR reads via CATT. Here the sample spans 1,200 or so delta-chain clones, 1.4% being singletons. PBMCs from patients and controls supplied the genomic DNA for sequencing. The CDR3 is made up of 27 amino acids. With 6 bases clipped from V and 0 bases from J, the junction kept 38 bases outside the gene matches. Germline lookup yields CDR1 TSWWSYY and CDR2 QGS. This sample is drawn from a study of gamma delta lymphoproliferative disorders and STAT genes. Study overall: Gamma-chain libraries were built from at least 50 ng of genomic DNA with the LymphoTrack Dx TCRG Assay.

This TCR derives from a human donor in good health. The chain has TRDV1 and TRDJ1; TRDD3 agrees at 12 bases. The sample consisted of blood. The CDR3 loop is CALGPRGVGLPKPEVLGDTGYTDKLIF. The CDR3 DNA is TGTGCTCTTGGCCCCCGAGGGGTCGGCCTTCCTAAGCCCGAGGTGCTGGGGGATACGGGGTACACCGATAAACTCATCTTT.